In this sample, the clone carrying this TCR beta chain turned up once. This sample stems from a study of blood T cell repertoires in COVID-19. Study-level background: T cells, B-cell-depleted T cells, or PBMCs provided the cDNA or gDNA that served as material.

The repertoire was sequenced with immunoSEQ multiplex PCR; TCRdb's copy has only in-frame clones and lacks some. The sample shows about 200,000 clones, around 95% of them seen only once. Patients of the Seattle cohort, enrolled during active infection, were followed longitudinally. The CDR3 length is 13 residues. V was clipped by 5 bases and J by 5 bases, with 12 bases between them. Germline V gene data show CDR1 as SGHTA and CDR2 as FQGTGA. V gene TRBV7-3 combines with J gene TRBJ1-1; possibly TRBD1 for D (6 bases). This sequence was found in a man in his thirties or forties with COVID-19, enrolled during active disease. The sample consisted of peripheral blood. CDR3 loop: CASSEQGGTEAFF. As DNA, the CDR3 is TGTGCCAGCAGCGAACAGGGTGGGACTGAAGCTTTCTTT. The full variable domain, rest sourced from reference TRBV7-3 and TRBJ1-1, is GAGVSQTPSNKVTEKGKYVELRCDPISGHTALYWYRQSLGQGPEFLIYFQGTGAADDSGLPNDRFFAVRPEGSVSTLKIQRTERGDSAVYLCASSEQGGTEAFFGQGTRLTVV.